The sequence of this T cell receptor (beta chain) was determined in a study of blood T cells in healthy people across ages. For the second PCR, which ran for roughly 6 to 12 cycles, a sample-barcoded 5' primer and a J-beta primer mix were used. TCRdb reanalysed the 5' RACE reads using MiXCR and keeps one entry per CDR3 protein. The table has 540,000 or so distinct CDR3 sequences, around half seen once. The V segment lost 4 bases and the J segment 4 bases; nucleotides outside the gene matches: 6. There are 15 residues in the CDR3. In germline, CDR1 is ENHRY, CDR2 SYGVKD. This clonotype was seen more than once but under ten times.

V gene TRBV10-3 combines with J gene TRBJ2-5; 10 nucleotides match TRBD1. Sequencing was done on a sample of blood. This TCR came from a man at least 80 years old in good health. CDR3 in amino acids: CAISVGTGDVETQYF. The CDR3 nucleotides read TGTGCCATCAGTGTCGGGACAGGGGATGTAGAGACCCAGTACTTC.